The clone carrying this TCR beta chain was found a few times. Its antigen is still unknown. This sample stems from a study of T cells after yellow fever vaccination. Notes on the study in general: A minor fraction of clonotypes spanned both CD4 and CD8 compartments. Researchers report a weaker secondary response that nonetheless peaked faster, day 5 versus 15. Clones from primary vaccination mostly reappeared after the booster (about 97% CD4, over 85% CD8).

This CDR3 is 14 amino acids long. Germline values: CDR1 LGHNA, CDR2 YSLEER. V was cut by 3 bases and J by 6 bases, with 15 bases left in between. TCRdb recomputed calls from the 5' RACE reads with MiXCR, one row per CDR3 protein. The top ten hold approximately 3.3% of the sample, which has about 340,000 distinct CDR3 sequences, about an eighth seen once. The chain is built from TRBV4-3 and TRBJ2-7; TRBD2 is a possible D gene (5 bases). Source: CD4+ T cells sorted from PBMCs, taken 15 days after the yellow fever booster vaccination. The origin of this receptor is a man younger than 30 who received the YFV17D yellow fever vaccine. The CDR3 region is CASSHGLQAGEQYF. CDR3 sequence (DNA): TGCGCCAGCAGCCACGGACTTCAGGCGGGCGAGCAGTACTTC.